This T cell receptor (beta chain) was captured in a study of vaccination effects on CD4 cells after COVID-19. Worth noting for this clone: Antigen unknown.

Per germline, CDR1 SGHKS and CDR2 YYEKEE (reference sequence). The V gene lost 0 bases and the J gene lost 4 bases, with 10 bases spanning the gap. This CDR3 region has 14 residues. General study points: Cross-reaction with common cold coronaviruses was seen in only 1 of 255 vaccine-induced clones from healthy vaccinees. Marked contraction was observed in infection-induced and vaccine-induced clones late after vaccination.

Using viral peptide pools, the ViraFEST assay grew out antigen-specific CD4+ T cells prior to sequencing. Upon completion of 10 days in culture, CD4+ T cells were isolated. No vaccinee had earlier SARS-CoV-2 infection, and nucleocapsid antibodies were negative. Each culture well received around 2 million PBMC. These cells were then cultured in IMDM with 7.5 to 10 IU/ml IL-2 and roughly 10 ug/ml peptides. Sequencing was performed with immunoSEQ multiplex PCR; in TCRdb, only in-frame clones are kept and a portion is missing. The repertoire holds approximately 68,000 clones, with around 76% as singletons.

Sample: CD4+ T cells from PBMCs cultured with SARS-CoV-2 spike peptides, taken before COVID-19 vaccination. The sequence came from a human donor who received a COVID-19 vaccine. The chain uses TRBV5-5 and TRBJ1-2; D call uncertain. The CDR3 bases are TGTGCCAGCAGCTTGGCCGTGGATCTCTATGGCTACACCTTC. Amino acid sequence: CASSLAVDLYGYTF.